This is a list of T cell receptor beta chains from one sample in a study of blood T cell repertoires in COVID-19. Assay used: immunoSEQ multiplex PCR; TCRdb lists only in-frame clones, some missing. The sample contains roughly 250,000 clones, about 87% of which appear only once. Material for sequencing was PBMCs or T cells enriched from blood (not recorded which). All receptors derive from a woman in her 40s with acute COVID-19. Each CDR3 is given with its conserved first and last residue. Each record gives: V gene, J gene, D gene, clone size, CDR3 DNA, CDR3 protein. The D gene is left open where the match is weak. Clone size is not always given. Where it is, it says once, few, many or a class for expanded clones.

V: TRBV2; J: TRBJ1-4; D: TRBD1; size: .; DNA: TGTGCCAGCAGTCCTGGACAGGGGGAACAAAAACTGTTTTTT; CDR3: CASSPGQGEQKLFF
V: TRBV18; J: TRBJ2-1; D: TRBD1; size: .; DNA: TGTGCCAGCTCATTCCTCCAGGGGGTCGATGAGCAGTTCTTC; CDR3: CASSFLQGVDEQFF
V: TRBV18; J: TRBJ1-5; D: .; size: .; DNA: TGTGCCAGCTCGCTCGGGGAGGGTCGCCAGCCCCAGCATTTT; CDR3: CASSLGEGRQPQHF
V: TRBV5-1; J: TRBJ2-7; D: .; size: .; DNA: TGCGCCAGCAGCCTAAGCCTGATATACGAGCAGTACTTC; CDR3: CASSLSLIYEQYF
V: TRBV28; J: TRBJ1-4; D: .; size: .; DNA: TGTGCCAGCAGTTTTGGGGGGATGGGTGAAAAACTGTTTTTT; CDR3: CASSFGGMGEKLFF
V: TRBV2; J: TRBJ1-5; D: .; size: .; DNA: TGTGCCAGCAGTGAGCTCTCTCGGGATCAGCCCCAGCATTTT; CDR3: CASSELSRDQPQHF
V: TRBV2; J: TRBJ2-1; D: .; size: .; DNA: TGTGCCGCGCCAAGTTCGGGAGTCTCCCCACAAGGTGAGCAGTTCTTC; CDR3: CAAPSSGVSPQGEQFF
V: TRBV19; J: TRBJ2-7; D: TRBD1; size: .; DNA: TGTGCCAGTAGTATATACACAGGGGGCGAGCAGTACTTC; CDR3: CASSIYTGGEQYF
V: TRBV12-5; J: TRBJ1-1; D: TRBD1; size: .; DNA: TGTGCTAGTGCCCTGACAGGGGCGAACACTGAAGCTTTCTTT; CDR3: CASALTGANTEAFF
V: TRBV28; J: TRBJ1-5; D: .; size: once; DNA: TGTGCCAGCACAAATACCCGGGATCAGCCCCAGCATTTT; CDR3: CASTNTRDQPQHF
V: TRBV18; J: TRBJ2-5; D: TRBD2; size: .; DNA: TGTGCCAGCTCACCCCAGCGGGAGGGCCAAGAGACCCAGTACTTC; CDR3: CASSPQREGQETQYF
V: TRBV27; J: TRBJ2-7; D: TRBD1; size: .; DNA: TGTGCCAGCAGTTTGGACAGGGTGACCCACGAGCAGTACTTC; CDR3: CASSLDRVTHEQYF
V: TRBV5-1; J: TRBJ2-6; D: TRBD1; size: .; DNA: TGCGCCAGCAGATTGCTTTTTACAGGGGGCAACTCTGGGGCCAACGTCCTGACTTTC; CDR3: CASRLLFTGGNSGANVLTF
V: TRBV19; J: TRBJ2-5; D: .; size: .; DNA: TGTGCCAGTAGTGCCCCCGTCGGGACCCAGTACTTC; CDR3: CASSAPVGTQYF
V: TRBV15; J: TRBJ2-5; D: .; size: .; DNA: TGTGCCACCAGCAGTGCACTAGGCAGGGGCCAAGAGACCCAGTACTTC; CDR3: CATSSALGRGQETQYF
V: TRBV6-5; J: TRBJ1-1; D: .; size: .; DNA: TGTGCCAGCAAGACCCTCGGAGGGAACACTGAAGCTTTCTTT; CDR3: CASKTLGGNTEAFF
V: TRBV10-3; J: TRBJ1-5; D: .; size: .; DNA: TGTGCCATCAGTGAGTCGGAAGACGGACAGAGTAGCCAGCCCCAGCATTTT; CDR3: CAISESEDGQSSQPQHF
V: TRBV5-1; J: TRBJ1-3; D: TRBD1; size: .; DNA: TGCGCCAGCAGCTTGGACCGACAGGGAGACTCTGGAAACACCATATATTTT; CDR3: CASSLDRQGDSGNTIYF
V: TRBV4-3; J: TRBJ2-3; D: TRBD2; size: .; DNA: TGCGCCAGCAGCCGACTAACTAGCGAAAACACAGATACGCAGTATTTT; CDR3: CASSRLTSENTDTQYF
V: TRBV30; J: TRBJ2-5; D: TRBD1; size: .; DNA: TGTGCCTGGAGCAGGTCCGGGACAGGGGGTGAGACCCAGTACTTC; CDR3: CAWSRSGTGGETQYF
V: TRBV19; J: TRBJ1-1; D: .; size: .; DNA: TGTGCCAGTAGTAACCGCCGGGATGCTGAAGCTTTCTTT; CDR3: CASSNRRDAEAFF
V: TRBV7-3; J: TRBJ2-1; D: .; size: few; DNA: TGTGCCAGCAGCCGAACTAGTAATAATGAGCAGTTCTTC; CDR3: CASSRTSNNEQFF
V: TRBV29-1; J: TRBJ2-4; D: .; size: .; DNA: TGCAGCGTTAAGGGCCCAGGGGACAACATTCAGTACTTC; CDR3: CSVKGPGDNIQYF